These T cell receptor beta chains were read from a single sample in a study of blood T cell repertoires in COVID-19. Clones were sequenced by immunoSEQ multiplex PCR, and TCRdb holds only the in-frame ones, with some missing. The repertoire holds fewer than 110,000 clones, with around 90% as singletons. Sequencing was performed on peripheral blood. The source is a woman over 75 in a cohort sampled during active COVID-19. The CDR3 runs from the conserved cysteine through the conserved F or W.

v_call cdr3_aa
TRBV5-4 CASSTGQRNEKLFF
TRBV29-1 CSVERGPEQYF
TRBV10-2 CASSEGQAKQYF
TRBV6-6 CASGEGDYGYTF
TRBV10-3 CAISEGMSYEQYF
TRBV3-1/TRBV3-2 CASSHRDSGGYTF
TRBV5-1 CASSLRTSGGYNEQFF
TRBV6-4 CASAPGGYNEQFF
TRBV6-2/TRBV6-3 CASSYGQGDTDTQYF
TRBV4-2 CASSQPRMEGNIQYF
TRBV6-5 CASGLAGSNTGELFF
TRBV18 CASSPGDRGYNEQFF